The sample holds many counts of the clone carrying this T cell receptor (beta chain). The antigen is undetermined. This sample was taken from a study of T-cell reconstitution after alpha-beta-depleted transplantation in children. Study outcomes and limitations: The origin of high day-60 TCRbeta diversity in some patients lay in surviving recipient T cells and thymic progenitors. Expanded clones from the graft, numbering several hundred, reportedly supplied alpha-beta T cells about two months after transplant. T cells produced anew were the main source of T-cell counts and diversity one year after transplant.

Construction of the TCRbeta library involved unique molecular identifiers. MiXCR, applied by TCRdb to the PCR reads, yields one record per CDR3 protein. This table holds hundreds of thousands of distinct CDR3 sequences, roughly 15% found once. This CDR3 contains 13 residues. Germline V lookup: CDR1 MGHDK, CDR2 SYGVNS. Deletions cut 6 bases from V and 7 bases from J, with 12 bases between. The sequence was obtained from a male patient under 18 who had a stem cell transplant for acute lymphoblastic leukemia, so the T cells may come from the graft donor. This chain links TRBV25-1 with TRBJ2-2; weak D call: TRBD2 (6 bases). The sequenced sample was PBMCs, mostly from graft donor cells, obtained 360 days after TCRalphabeta/CD19-depleted stem cell transplant. CDR3 sequence reads: CASSGLGGGELFF. CDR3 nucleotide sequence: TGTGCCAGCAGCGGACTGGGGGGCGGGGAGCTGTTTTTT.